These 5 T cell receptor beta chains were sequenced from one sample in a study of CD8+ T cells in alopecia areata. RNA extraction was followed by reverse transcription into cDNA, which acted as the sequencing template. Only in-frame clones appear in the TCRdb table, and some are missing; sequencing was by immunoSEQ multiplex PCR. The sample includes 250,000 to 350,000 clones, 60% of them seen just once. Treatment specified: oral pan-JAK inhibitor, 5-10 mg twice daily. The sequences come from CD4+ T cells sorted from blood, collected around week 53, from a patient treated with tofacitinib. Receptors originate from a human donor with alopecia areata.

This clone was counted between two and nine times. CDR3 bases: TGCAGCGACACCCGGGGGTGGGAGACCCAGTACTTC. This gives the protein CSDTRGWETQYF. This rearrangement joins TRBV29-1 to TRBJ2-5; D may be TRBD2 (6 bases). Germline V gene sequence: CDR1 SQVTM, CDR2 ANQGSEA. Trimming removed 7 bases from V and 5 bases from J, with 14 bases in between. The CDR3 totals 12 residues.

This sequence joins TRBV29-1 and TRBJ2-5; possible D gene TRBD1, 5 bases. Trimming cost V 4 bases and J 5 bases, with 14 bases left between them. This CDR3 contains 13 residues. Germline V gene lookup returns CDR1 SQVTM and CDR2 ANQGSEA. The CDR3 here is CSVAPSGLETQYF. The CDR3 coding sequence is TGCAGCGTTGCCCCCTCAGGGTTGGAGACCCAGTACTTC.

A few counts support this clone. This chain joins TRBV2 and TRBJ1-1; TRBD1 is a possible D gene (5 bases). From germline, CDR1 is SNHLY and CDR2 FYNNEI. CDR3 length: 13 amino acids. V lost 7 bases and J lost 10, with 19 bases in between. The DNA for the CDR3 is TGTGCCAGCAATAGGGACGGAGGTCCGCTAGCTTTCTTT. Protein product: CASNRDGGPLAFF.

CDR3 residues: CSVVASSYNEQFF. For the CDR3, the DNA is TGCAGCGTTGTGGCCTCCTCCTACAATGAGCAGTTCTTC. The chain joins TRBV29-1 to TRBJ2-1; D unclear. Germline V gene data show CDR1 as SQVTM and CDR2 as ANQGSEA. The V end was cut by 4 bases, the J end by 0 bases, with 7 bases between. This CDR3 has 13 amino acids.

This clone is medium-sized within its sample. The chain recombines TRBV7-2 with TRBJ2-5; 7 bases agree with TRBD1. J lost 5 bases, V lost 5 bases, and 11 bases had no gene match. Germline values: CDR1 SGHTA, CDR2 FQGNSA. The CDR3 has 15 residues. Here the CDR3 DNA reads TGTGCCAGCAGCGCAAGACCAAGGGGGCCCGAGACCCAGTACTTC. It codes for CASSARPRGPETQYF.